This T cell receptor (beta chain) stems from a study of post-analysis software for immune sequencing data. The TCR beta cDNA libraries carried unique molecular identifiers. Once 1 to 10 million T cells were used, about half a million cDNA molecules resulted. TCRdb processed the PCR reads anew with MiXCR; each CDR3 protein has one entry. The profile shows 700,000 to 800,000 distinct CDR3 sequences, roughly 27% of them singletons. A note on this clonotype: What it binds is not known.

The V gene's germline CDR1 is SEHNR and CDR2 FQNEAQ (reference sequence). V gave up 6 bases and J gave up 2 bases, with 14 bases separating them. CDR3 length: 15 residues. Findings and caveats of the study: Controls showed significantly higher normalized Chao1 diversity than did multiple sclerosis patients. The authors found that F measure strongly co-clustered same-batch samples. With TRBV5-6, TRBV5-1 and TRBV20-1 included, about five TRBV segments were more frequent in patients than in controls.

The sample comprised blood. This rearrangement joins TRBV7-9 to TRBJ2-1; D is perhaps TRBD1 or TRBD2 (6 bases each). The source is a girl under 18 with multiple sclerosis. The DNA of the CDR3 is TGTGCCAGCAGTTTGACGGGGGCCACCTACAATGAGCAGTTCTTC. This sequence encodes CASSLTGATYNEQFF. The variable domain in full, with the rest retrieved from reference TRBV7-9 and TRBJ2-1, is DTGVSQNPRHKITKRGQNVTFRCDPISEHNRLYWYRQTLGQGPEFLTYFQNEAQLEKSRLLSDRFSAERPKGSFSTLEIQRTEQGDSAMYLCASSLTGATYNEQFFGPGTRLTVL.